This T cell receptor beta chain was sequenced during a study of response to subunit inactivated influenza vaccine. Using its own MiXCR run on the RT-PCR reads, TCRdb lists one record per CDR3 protein. In the table there are 550,000 to 800,000 distinct CDR3 sequences, approximately 13% of which are singletons. V dropped 4 bases and J dropped 4; count of bases not matched to a gene: 10. Germline assignment: CDR1 SGHDT and CDR2 YYEEEE. The CDR3 has 16 amino acids. The V and J genes are TRBV5-6 and TRBJ2-3, with TRBD2 identical over 9 bases. This specimen was PBMCs from blood, taken 14 to 15 days before vaccination. The TCR originated in a man in his fifties or sixties who received an inactivated influenza vaccine. The CDR3 reads CASSPMAGGLPDTQYF. The CDR3 nucleotides read TGTGCCAGCAGCCCCATGGCGGGGGGGCTCCCAGATACGCAGTATTTT.